This record covers a single T cell receptor beta chain. This sample stems from a study of blood T cell repertoires in COVID-19. As for the study in general: In each case, the material was cDNA or gDNA derived from T cells, B-cell-depleted T cells, or PBMCs.

The assay was immunoSEQ multiplex PCR, and TCRdb's table has in-frame clones only and misses some. Among over 400,000 clones listed, 70% to 90% were seen once. The clonotype originates from a woman aged 60-70 years who had recovered from COVID-19. The specimen sequenced was PBMCs or T cells enriched from blood (not recorded which).

The CDR3, as DNA: TGTGCCAGTACCCCGACACCGAACACTGAAGCTTTCTTT. Amino acids: CASTPTPNTEAFF. V usage is TRBV19 and J usage is TRBJ1-1; the D is unclear. The germline gives CDR1 LNHDA, CDR2 SQIVND (reference sequence). V was cut by 7 bases and J by 1 base, with 10 bases left in between. CDR3 length equals 13 residues. Together with reference TRBV19 and TRBJ1-1, the CDR3 gives the full variable domain: DGGITQSPKYLFRKEGQNVTLSCEQNLNHDAMYWYRQDPGQGLRLIYYSQIVNDFQKGDIAEGYSVSREKKESFPLTVTSAQKNPTAFYLCASTPTPNTEAFFGQGTRLTVV.